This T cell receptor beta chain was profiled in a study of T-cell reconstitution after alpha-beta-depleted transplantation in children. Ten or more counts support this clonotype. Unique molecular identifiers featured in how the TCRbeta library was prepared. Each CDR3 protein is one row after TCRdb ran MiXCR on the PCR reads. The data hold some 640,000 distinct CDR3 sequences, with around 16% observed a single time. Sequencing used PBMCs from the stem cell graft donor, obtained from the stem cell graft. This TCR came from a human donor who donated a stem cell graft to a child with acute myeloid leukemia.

In DNA form, the CDR3 reads TGTGCCACCAGTGATCAGGGGGTTCCCTACAATGAGCAGTTCTTC. This gives the protein CATSDQGVPYNEQFF. The chain uses TRBV24-1 and TRBJ2-1; 7 bases map to TRBD1. The germline CDR1 and CDR2 sequences are KGHDR and SFDVKD. V was clipped by 3 bases and J by 2 bases; unmatched bases: 3. The CDR3 contains 15 residues.